The entry that follows covers one TCR beta chain sequence. With 60 Vbeta and 13 Jbeta primers, the PCR was carried out. Sequencing used immunoSEQ multiplex PCR; TCRdb keeps in-frame clones, though not all of them. Among 180,000 or so clones listed, 75% to 80% were seen once. These data originate in a study of cytomegalovirus exposure and HLA in healthy donors. The ends lost 6 bases at V and 3 bases at J; junction bases unmatched: 4. Germline V gene sequence: CDR1 SGHNT, CDR2 YENEEA. The CDR3 runs to 15 residues. The chain uses TRBV11-3 and TRBJ2-1; 11 bases fit TRBD2. The sequencing input was PBMCs. The sequence derives from a man aged 35-49 years in good health and CMV-seropositive. The CDR3 here is CASSPGLADYNEQFF. In DNA form, the CDR3 reads TGTGCCAGCAGTCCGGGACTAGCGGACTACAATGAGCAGTTCTTC.